This T cell receptor beta chain originates from a study of T cell responses to AZD1222 COVID-19 vaccine. This clone has a handful of counts. The protocol was immunoSEQ multiplex PCR, while the TCRdb copy is restricted to in-frame clones and leaves out a portion. The top ten hold around 5% of the sample, which has about 130,000 clones, roughly 86% seen once. The CDR3 has 18 amino acids. V lost 1 base and J 2 bases, leaving 19 bases between the germline ends. Germline V gene lookup returns CDR1 SGHNT and CDR2 YENEEA. V is TRBV11-3 and J is TRBJ2-3, with D perhaps matching TRBD1 (6 bases). The sequence was collected from an adult who received the AZD1222 COVID-19 vaccine. The source material was peripheral blood, sampled 28 days after the second AZD1222 dose. CDR3 loop: CASSLGEFTGPNTDTQYF. The CDR3 DNA follows: TGTGCCAGCAGCTTAGGCGAATTCACAGGGCCCAACACAGATACGCAGTATTTT.